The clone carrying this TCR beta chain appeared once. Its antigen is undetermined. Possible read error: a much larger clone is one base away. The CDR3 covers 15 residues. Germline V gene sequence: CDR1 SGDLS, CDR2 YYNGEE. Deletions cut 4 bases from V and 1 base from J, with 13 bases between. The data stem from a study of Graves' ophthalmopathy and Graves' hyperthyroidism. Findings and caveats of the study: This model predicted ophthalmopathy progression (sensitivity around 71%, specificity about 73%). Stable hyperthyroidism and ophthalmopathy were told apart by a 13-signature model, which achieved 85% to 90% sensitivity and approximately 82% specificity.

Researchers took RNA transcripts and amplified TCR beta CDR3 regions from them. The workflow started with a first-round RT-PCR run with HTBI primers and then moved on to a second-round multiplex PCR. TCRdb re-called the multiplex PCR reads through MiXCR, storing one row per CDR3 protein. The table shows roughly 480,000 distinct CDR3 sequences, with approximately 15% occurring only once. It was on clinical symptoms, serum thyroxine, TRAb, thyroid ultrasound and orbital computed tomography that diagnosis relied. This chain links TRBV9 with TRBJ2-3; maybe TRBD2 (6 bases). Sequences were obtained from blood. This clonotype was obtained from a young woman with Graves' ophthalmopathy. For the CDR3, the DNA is TGTGCCAGCAGCATAGTAACGGGGGGCACAGATACGCAGTATTTT. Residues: CASSIVTGGTDTQYF.